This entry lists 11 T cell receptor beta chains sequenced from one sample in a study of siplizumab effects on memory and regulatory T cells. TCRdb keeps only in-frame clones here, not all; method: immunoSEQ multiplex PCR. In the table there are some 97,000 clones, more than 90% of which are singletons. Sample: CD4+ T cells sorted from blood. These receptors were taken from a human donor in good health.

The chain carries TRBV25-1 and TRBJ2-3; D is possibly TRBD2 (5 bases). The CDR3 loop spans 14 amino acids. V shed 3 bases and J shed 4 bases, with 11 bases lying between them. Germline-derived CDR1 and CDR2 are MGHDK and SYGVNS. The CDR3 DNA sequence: TGTGCCAGCAGTGATCTAGCTAGGCCAGATACGCAGTATTTT. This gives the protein CASSDLARPDTQYF.

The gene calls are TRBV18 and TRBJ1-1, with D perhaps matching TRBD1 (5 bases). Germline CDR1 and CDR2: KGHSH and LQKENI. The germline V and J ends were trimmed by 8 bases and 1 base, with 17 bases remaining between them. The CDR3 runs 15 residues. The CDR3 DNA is TGTGCCAGCCAACCGCCTGCAGGGAAGAACACTGAAGCTTTCTTT. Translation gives CASQPPAGKNTEAFF.

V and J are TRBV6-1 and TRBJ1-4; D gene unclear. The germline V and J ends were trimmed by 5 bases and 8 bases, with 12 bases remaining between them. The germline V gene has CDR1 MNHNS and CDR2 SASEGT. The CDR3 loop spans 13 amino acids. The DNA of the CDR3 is TGTGCCAGCAGTCCTGTTCTGAGGGAAAAACTGTTTTTT. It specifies CASSPVLREKLFF.

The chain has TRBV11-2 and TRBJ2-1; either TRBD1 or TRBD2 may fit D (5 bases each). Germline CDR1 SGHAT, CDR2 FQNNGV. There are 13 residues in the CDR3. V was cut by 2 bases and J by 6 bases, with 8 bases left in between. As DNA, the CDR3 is TGTGCCAGCAGCTTAAGGGACCGCAATGAGCAGTTCTTC. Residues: CASSLRDRNEQFF.

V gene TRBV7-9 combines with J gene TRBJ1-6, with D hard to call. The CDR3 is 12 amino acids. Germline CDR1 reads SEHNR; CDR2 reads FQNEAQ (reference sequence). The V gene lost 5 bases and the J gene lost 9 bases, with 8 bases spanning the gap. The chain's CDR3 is CASSHRVSPLHF. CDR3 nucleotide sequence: TGTGCCAGCAGCCACCGGGTTTCACCCCTCCACTTT.

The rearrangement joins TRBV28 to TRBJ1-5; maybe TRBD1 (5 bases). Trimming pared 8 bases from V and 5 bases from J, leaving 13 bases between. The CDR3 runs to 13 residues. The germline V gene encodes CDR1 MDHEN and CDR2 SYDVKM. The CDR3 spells CASLEGGDQPQHF. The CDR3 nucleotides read TGTGCCAGCCTTGAGGGAGGGGATCAGCCCCAGCATTTT. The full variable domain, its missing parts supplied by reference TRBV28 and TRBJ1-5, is DVKVTQSSRYLVKRTGEKVFLECVQDMDHENMFWYRQDPGLGLRLIYFSYDVKMKEKGDIPEGYSVSREKKERFSLILESASTNQTSMYLCASLEGGDQPQHFGDGTRLSIL.

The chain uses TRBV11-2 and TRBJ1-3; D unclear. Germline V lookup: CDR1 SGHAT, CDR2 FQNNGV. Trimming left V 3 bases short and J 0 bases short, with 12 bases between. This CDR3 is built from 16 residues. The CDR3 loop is CASSFFFMSSGNTIYF. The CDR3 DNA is TGTGCCAGCAGCTTTTTTTTCATGAGCTCTGGAAACACCATATATTTT.

In DNA, the CDR3 is TGTGCCATCAGTGTGGCAGGGGGCGCACGCAATGAGCAGTTCTTC. Its translation is CAISVAGGARNEQFF. The chain combines TRBV10-3 with TRBJ2-1, with 8 nucleotides matching TRBD1. V was clipped by 4 bases and J by 6 bases; unmatched bases: 8. The CDR3 is 15 amino acids. Germline loops: CDR1 ENHRY, CDR2 SYGVKD.

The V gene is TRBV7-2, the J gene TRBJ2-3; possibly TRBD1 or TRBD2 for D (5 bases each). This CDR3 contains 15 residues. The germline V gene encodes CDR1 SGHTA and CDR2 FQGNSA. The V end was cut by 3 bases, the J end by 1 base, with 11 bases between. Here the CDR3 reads CASSLGVAGTDTQYF. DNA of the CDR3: TGTGCCAGCAGCTTGGGGGTGGCGGGCACAGATACGCAGTATTTT.

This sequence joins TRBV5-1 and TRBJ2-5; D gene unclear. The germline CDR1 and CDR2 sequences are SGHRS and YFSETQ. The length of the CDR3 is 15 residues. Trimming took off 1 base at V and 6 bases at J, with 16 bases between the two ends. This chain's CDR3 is CASSLNVASPKTQYF. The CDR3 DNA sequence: TGCGCCAGCAGCTTGAATGTGGCTTCCCCCAAGACCCAGTACTTC. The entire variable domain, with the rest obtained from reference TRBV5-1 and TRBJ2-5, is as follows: KAGVTQTPRYLIKTRGQQVTLSCSPISGHRSVSWYQQTPGQGLQFLFEYFSETQRNKGNFPGRFSGRQFSNSRSEMNVSTLELGDSALYLCASSLNVASPKTQYFGPGTRLLVL.

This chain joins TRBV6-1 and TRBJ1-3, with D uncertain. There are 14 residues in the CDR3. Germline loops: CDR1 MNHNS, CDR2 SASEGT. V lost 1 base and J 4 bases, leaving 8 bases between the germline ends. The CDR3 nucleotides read TGTGCCAGCAGTGAAGGGGGAGGCGGAAACACCATATATTTT. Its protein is CASSEGGGGNTIYF.